This entry concerns a single TCR beta chain. Its antigen is as yet unknown. In germline, CDR1 is LNHDA, CDR2 SQIVND (reference sequence). V gave up 3 bases and J gave up 3 bases, with 16 bases separating them. The CDR3 runs 16 residues. These data are taken from a study of siplizumab effects on memory and regulatory T cells. Whole-study results and caveats: Siplizumab significantly brought down the alloreactive sequences that trace back to unstimulated CD4+ memory cells. Tregs that proliferated in siplizumab cultures did not have their suppressive function confirmed. Sequences below about 10^-5 frequency were poorly captured, and few alloreactive clones mapped to unstimulated subsets.

TCRdb's copy holds only in-frame clones and misses some; the assay was immunoSEQ multiplex PCR. The sample consists of around 110,000 clones, roughly 94% of them appearing once. The sample comprised non-Treg CD4+ T cells sorted from blood. The TCR sequence derives from a human donor in good health. The J gene is TRBJ2-3, the V gene TRBV19; tentatively, D is TRBD2 (6 bases). CDR3 in DNA: TGTGCCAGTAGTATTGGCGGGACCGTTCGTACAGATACGCAGTATTTT. Translating it yields CASSIGGTVRTDTQYF.